This TCR beta chain comes out of a study of blood T cell repertoires in COVID-19 (TCRdb year 2020). Study-level background: Samples from collaborators originated in the United States, Italy and Spain and spanned both the acute and convalescent phases of COVID-19. Deeply sampled blood TCRbeta repertoires from subjects exposed to, actively infected with, or recovered from COVID-19 were included in the dataset. The prospective study material was composed of cDNA or gDNA derived from T cells, B-cell-depleted T cells, or PBMCs. The sample metadata nearly always contained a de-identified subject ID, COVID-19 status, age in years and sex. The samples were drawn from the first 160 participants of the ongoing ImmuneRACE study and from over 950 subjects provided by 6 global collaborators. HLA class I and class II types, where available, came from metadata supplied by the sample provider rather than from assay-based typing. The repertoires were released in a freely available public database intended as a resource for research on the immune response to SARS-CoV-2.

The CDR1 and CDR2 encoded by the germline V gene are MNHEY and SVGAGI. Including cysteine and phenylalanine, the CDR3 has 14 amino acids. Only the CDR3 part of the read is kept: 42 bases, read in frame from the first base. V lost 7 bases and J lost 2 bases, and the count of bases not matched to a germline gene is 6. TCRbeta CDR3 regions were amplified from genomic DNA by means of the immunoSEQ Assay, a bias-controlled multiplex PCR. In the source study's methods: The number of nucleated cells in each sample was estimated by amplification of reference gene primers within the assay. Sequence reads were collapsed and filtered to measure the absolute abundance of every unique TCRbeta CDR3 rearrangement. For each sample, productive Simpson clonality was calculated as the square root of Simpson's diversity index across productive rearrangements. The clones in this table, taken by TCRdb from immuneACCESS, are in-frame only. Not every clone is retained; where verified, under half of the shortfall comes from an unresolved V gene, and the cause of the rest is unknown. The DNA was the basis for D and trimming; V, J and clone size are from that table. The sample data list fewer than 700,000 clones, and roughly 89% of these were observed just once. About 8.2% of the sample is taken by the ten largest.

Notes on this clone: The antigen this receptor binds is unknown. Per-base qualities were not stored, and no clone one base away is much larger.

One collaborating source in Seattle enrolled patients while the patients were actively infected and followed the patients over time throughout the course of disease. Whole blood was collected in K2EDTA tubes by collaborating institutions according to the institutions' own protocols. For TCRbeta analysis, collaborator samples were shipped as frozen whole blood, as isolated PBMCs, or as DNA extracted from either sample type. Overall study outcomes, separate from this receptor: Clinical and demographic metadata were provided uncurated, with the amount varying by source and participant.

The TCR was taken from a woman aged 50 to 65 with COVID-19, enrolled during active disease. Sample: peripheral blood. The chain couples TRBV6-5 to TRBJ2-7; TRBD1 lines up with 9 middle nucleotides. The CDR3: CASTTDRGPYEQYF. The nucleotides read TGTGCCAGCACTACGGACAGGGGTCCCTACGAGCAGTACTTC.